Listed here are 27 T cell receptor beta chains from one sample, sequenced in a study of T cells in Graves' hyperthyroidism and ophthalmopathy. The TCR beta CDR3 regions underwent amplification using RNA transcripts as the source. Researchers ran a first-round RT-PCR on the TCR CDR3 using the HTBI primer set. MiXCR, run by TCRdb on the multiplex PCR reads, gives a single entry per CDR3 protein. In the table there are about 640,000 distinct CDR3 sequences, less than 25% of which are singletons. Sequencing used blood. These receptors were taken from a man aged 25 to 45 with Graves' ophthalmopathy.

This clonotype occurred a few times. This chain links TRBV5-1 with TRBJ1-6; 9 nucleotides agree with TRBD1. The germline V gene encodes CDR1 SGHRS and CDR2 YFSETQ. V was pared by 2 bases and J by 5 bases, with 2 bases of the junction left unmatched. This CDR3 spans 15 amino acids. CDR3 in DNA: TGCGCCAGCAGCTTCGACAGGGGGGATAATTCACCCCTCCACTTT. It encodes CASSFDRGDNSPLHF.

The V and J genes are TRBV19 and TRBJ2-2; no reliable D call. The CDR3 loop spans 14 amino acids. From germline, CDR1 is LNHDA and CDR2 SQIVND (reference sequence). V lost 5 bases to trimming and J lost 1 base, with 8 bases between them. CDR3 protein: CASSSRRNTGELFF. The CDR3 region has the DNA TGTGCCAGTAGTTCACGGAGGAACACCGGGGAGCTGTTTTTT.

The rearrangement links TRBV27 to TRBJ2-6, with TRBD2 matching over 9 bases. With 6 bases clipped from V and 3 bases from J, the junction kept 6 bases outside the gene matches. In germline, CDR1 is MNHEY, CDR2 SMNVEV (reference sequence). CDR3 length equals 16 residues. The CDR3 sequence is CASRSVAGVGANVLTF. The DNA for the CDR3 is TGTGCCAGCAGGTCTGTAGCGGGAGTTGGGGCCAACGTCCTGACTTTC.

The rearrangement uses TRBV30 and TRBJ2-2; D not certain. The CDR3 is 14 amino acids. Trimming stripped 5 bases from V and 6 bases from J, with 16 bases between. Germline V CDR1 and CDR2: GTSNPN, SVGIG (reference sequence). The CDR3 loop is CAWGVRMDAGELFF. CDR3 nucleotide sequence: TGTGCCTGGGGGGTTCGCATGGACGCCGGGGAGCTGTTTTTT.

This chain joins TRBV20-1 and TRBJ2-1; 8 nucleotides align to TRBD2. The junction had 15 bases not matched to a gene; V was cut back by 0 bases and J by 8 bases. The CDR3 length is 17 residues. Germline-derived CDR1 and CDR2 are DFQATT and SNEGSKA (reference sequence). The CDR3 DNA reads TGCAGTGCTAGAGACCGAGCGGGGGTGGGGCAGCCCCATGAGCAGTTCTTC. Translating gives CSARDRAGVGQPHEQFF.

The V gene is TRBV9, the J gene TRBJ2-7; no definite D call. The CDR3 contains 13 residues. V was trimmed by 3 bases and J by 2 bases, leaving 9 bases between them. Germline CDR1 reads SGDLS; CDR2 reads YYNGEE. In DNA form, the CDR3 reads TGTGCCAGCAGCGAGGGTACAGCCTACGAGCAGTACTTC. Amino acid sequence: CASSEGTAYEQYF. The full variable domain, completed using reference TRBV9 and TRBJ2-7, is DSGVTQTPKHLITATGQRVTLRCSPRSGDLSVYWYQQSLDQGLQFLIQYYNGEERAKGNILERFSAQQFPDLHSELNLSSLELGDSALYFCASSEGTAYEQYFGPGTRLTVT.

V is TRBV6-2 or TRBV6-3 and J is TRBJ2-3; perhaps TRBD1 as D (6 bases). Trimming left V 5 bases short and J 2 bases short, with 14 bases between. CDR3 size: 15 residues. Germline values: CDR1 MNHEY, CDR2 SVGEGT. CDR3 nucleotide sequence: TGTGCCAGCAGTCGCCTCGGACAGTCCACAGATACGCAGTATTTT. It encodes CASSRLGQSTDTQYF.

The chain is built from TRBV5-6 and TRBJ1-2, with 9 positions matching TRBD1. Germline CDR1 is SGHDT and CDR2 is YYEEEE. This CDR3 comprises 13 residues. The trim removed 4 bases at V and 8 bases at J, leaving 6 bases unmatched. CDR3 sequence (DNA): TGTGCCAGCAGCACCGGGACAGGGCAAGGCTACACCTTC. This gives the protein CASSTGTGQGYTF.

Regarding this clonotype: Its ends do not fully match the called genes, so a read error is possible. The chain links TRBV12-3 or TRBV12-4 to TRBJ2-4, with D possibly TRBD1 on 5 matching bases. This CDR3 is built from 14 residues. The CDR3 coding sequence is TGTGCCGGCAGTCCGTGGGGCGATGGAAACATTCAGTACTTC. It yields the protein CAGSPWGDGNIQYF.

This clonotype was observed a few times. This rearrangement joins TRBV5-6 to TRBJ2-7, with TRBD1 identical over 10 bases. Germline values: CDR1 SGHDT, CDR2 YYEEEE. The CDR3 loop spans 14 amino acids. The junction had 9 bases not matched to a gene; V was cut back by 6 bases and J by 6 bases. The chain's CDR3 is CASIRTGGMSEQYF. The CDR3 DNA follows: TGTGCCAGCATCCGGACAGGGGGTATGAGCGAGCAGTACTTC.

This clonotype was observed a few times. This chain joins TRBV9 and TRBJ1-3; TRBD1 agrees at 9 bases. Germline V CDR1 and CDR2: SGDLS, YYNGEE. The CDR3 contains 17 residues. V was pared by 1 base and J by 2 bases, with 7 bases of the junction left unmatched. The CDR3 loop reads CASSVNPGTGPGNTIYF. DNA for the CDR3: TGTGCCAGCAGCGTAAATCCGGGGACAGGGCCTGGAAACACCATATATTTT.

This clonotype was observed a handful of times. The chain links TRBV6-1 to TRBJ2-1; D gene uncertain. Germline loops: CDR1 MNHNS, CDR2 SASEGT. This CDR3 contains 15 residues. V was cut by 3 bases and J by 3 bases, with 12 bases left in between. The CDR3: CASSDRRALYNEQFF. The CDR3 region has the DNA TGTGCCAGCAGTGACCGACGAGCCCTCTACAATGAGCAGTTCTTC.

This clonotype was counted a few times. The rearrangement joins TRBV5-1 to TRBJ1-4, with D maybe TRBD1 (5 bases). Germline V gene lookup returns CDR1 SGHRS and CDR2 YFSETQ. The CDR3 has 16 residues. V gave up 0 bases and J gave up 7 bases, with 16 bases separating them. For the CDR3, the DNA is TGCGCCAGCAGCTTGGAATCGGGACCTCGAGGTGAAAAACTGTTTTTT. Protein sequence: CASSLESGPRGEKLFF.

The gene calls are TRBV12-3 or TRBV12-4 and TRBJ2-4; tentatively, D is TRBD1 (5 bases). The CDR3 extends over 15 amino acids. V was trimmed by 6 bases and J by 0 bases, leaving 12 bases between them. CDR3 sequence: CASRAGRLAKNIQYF. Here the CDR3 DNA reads TGTGCCAGCAGGGCAGGGCGACTAGCCAAAAACATTCAGTACTTC.

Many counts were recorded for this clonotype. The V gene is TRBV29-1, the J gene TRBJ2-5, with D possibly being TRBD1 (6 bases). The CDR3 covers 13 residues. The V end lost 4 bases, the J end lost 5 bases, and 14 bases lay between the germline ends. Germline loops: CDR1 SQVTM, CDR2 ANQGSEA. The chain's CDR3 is CSVVGQGMETQYF. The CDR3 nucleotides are TGCAGCGTTGTGGGGCAGGGGATGGAGACCCAGTACTTC. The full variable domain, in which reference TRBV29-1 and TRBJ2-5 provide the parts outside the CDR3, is SAVISQKPSRDICQRGTSLTIQCQVDSQVTMMFWYRQQPGQSLTLIATANQGSEATYESGFVIDKFPISRPNLTFSTLTVSNMSPEDSSIYLCSVVGQGMETQYFGPGTRLLVL.

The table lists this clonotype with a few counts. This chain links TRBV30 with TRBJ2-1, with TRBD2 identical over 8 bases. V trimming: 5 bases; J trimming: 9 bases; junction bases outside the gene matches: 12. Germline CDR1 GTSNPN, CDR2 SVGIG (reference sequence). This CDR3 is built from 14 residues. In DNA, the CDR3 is TGTGCCTGGTCCGGGACTAGTCAGTCCGGTGAGCAGTTCTTC. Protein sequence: CAWSGTSQSGEQFF.

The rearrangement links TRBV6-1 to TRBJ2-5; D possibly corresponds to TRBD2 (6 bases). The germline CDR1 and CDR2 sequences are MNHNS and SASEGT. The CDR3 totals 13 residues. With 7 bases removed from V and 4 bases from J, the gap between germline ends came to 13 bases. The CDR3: CASNQGGVETQYF. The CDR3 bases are TGTGCCAGCAATCAGGGAGGTGTAGAGACCCAGTACTTC.

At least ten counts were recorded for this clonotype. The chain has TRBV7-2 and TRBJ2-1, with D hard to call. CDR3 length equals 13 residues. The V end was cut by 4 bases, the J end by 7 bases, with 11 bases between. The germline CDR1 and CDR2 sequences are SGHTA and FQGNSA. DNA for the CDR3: TGTGCCAGCAGCTCCCCCCCCTCGAATGAGCAGTTCTTC. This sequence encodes CASSSPPSNEQFF.

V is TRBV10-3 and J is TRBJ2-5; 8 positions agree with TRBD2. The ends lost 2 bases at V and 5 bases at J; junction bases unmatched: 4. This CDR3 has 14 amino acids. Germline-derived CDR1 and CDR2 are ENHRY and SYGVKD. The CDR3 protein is CAISEPGLEETQYF. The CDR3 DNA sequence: TGTGCCATCAGTGAGCCGGGACTAGAGGAGACCCAGTACTTC.

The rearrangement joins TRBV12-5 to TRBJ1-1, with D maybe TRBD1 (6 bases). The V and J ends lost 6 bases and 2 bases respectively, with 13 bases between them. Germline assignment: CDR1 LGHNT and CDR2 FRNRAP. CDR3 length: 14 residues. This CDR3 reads CASGDDRINTEAFF. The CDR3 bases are TGTGCTAGTGGAGACGACAGGATAAACACTGAAGCTTTCTTT. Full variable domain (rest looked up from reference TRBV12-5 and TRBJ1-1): DARVTQTPRHKVTEMGQEVTMRCQPILGHNTVFWYRQTMMQGLELLAYFRNRAPLDDSGMPKDRFSAEMPDATLATLKIQPSEPRDSAVYFCASGDDRINTEAFFGQGTRLTVV.

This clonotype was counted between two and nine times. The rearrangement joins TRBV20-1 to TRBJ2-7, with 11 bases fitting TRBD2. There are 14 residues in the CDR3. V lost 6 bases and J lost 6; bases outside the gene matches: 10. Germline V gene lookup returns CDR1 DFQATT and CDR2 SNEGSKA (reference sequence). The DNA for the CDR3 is TGCAGTGCAAAGGGGCTAGCGGGAGGTTCCGAGCAGTACTTC. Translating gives CSAKGLAGGSEQYF.

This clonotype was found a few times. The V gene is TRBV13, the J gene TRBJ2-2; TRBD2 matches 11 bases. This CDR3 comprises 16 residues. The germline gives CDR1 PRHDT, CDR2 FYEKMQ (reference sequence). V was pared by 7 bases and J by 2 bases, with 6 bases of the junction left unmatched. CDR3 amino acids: CASTVGTSGNTGELFF. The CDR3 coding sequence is TGTGCCAGCACCGTGGGGACTAGCGGTAACACCGGGGAGCTGTTTTTT.

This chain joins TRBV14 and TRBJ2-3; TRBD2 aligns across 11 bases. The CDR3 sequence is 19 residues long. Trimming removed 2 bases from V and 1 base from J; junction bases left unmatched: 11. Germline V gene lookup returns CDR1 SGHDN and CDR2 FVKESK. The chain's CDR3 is CASSQRASGRILGTDTQYF. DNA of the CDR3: TGTGCCAGCAGCCAACGCGCTAGCGGGAGGATTTTGGGCACAGATACGCAGTATTTT.

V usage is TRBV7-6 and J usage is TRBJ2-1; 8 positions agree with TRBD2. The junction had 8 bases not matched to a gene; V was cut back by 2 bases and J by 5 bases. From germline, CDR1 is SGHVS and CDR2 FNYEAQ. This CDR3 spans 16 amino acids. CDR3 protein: CASSLKTSEANNEQFF. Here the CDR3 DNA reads TGTGCCAGCAGCTTAAAGACTAGCGAGGCAAACAATGAGCAGTTCTTC.

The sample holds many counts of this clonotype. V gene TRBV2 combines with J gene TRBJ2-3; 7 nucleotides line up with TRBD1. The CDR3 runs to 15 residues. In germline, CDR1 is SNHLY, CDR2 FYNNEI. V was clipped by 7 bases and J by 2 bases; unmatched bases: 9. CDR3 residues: CASNRQGANTDTQYF. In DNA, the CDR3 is TGTGCCAGCAACCGACAGGGAGCTAACACAGATACGCAGTATTTT.

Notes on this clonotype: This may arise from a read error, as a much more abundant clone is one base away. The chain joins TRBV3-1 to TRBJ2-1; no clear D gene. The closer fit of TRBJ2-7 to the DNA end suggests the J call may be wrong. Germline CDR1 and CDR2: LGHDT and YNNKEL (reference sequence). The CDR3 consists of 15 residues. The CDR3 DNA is TGTGCCAGCAGCCTCTCCACTCTAATTGGGAATGAGCAGTACTTC. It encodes CASSLSTLIGNEQYF.

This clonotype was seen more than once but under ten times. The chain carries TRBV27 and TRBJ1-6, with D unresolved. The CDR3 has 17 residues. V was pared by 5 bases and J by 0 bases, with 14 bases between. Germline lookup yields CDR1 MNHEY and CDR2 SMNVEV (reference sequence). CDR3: CASSPRTPSSYNSPLHF. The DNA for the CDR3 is TGTGCCAGCAGTCCCCGGACGCCAAGCTCCTATAATTCACCCCTCCACTTT.